Presented here are 3 T cell receptor beta chains from one specimen sequenced in a study of blood T cells in healthy people across ages. A J-beta primer mix and a sample-barcoded 5' primer were used in a second PCR of roughly 7 to 12 cycles. TCRdb itself ran the 5' RACE reads through MiXCR, one entry per CDR3 protein. Counted here are 800,000 to 900,000 distinct CDR3 sequences, approximately 59% occurring once; the ten biggest clones make up around 30%. Sequenced input: blood. The receptors here all came from a man aged 25 to 40 in good health.

This clonotype was detected a few times. The genes are TRBV9 and TRBJ2-7; TRBD2 matches at 7 bases. The germline CDR1 and CDR2 sequences are SGDLS and YYNGEE. The length of the CDR3 is 15 residues. V was clipped by 0 bases and J by 0 bases; unmatched bases: 3. The CDR3 loop is CASSVGLADSYEQYF. The DNA for the CDR3 is TGTGCCAGCAGCGTAGGCCTAGCGGACTCCTACGAGCAGTACTTC.

This clonotype has more than one count but fewer than ten. The chain couples TRBV12-3 or TRBV12-4 to TRBJ2-1, with TRBD2 identical over 11 bases. CDR3 length: 17 residues. The V gene end was trimmed by 0 bases and the J gene end by 8 bases; junction bases not matched to a gene: 9. The CDR3 nucleotides are TGTGCCAGCAGTTTAGCTTTTAGCGGGGGGGCCTCGGATGAGCAGTTCTTC. It is translated as CASSLAFSGGASDEQFF.

The chain has TRBV7-3 and TRBJ2-3; 14 nucleotides match TRBD2. CDR3 length: 16 residues. Germline V gene sequence: CDR1 SGHTA, CDR2 FQGTGA. The junction had 10 bases not matched to a gene; V was cut back by 8 bases and J by 6 bases. CDR3 nucleotide sequence: TGTGCCAGCCGACTAGGACTAGCGGGGGGCCGGGATACGCAGTATTTT. Protein product: CASRLGLAGGRDTQYF.